This T cell receptor (beta chain) was found in a study of T cells in Graves' hyperthyroidism and ophthalmopathy. This clonotype was found many times. The CDR3 totals 15 residues. CDR1 and CDR2 (germline): SGHVS, FQNEAQ. V gave up 1 base and J gave up 6 bases, with 14 bases separating them. The TCR beta CDR3 regions underwent amplification using RNA transcripts as the source. HTBI primers were employed in a first-round RT-PCR of the TCR CDR3. TCRdb recomputed calls from the multiplex PCR reads with MiXCR, one row per CDR3 protein. The sample contains a few hundred thousand distinct CDR3 sequences, about 14% of which appear only once.

The chain links TRBV7-8 to TRBJ2-3, with D possibly TRBD2 on 5 matching bases. Sequenced: blood. This TCR derives from a woman younger than 45 with Graves' ophthalmopathy. This CDR3 is CASSLVPEGTDTQYF. For the CDR3, the DNA is TGTGCCAGCAGCTTAGTCCCCGAGGGAACGGATACGCAGTATTTT. Together with reference TRBV7-8 and TRBJ2-3, the CDR3 gives the full variable domain: GAGVSQSPRYKVAKRGQDVALRCDPISGHVSLFWYQQALGQGPEFLTYFQNEAQLDKSGLPSDRFFAERPEGSVSTLKIQRTQQEDSAVYLCASSLVPEGTDTQYFGPGTRLTVL.